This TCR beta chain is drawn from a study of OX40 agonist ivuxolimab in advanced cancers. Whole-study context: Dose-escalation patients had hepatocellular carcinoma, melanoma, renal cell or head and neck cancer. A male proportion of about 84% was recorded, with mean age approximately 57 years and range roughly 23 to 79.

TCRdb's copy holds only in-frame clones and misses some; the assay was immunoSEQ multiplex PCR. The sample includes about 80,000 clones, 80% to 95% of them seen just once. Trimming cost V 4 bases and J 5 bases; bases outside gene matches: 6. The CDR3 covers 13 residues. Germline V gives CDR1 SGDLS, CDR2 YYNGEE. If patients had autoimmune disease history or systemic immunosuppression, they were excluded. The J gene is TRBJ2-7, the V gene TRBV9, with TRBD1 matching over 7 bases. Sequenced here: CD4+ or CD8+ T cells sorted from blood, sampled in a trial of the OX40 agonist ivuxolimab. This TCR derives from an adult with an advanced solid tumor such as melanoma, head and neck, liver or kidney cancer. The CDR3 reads CASSPPTGNEQYF. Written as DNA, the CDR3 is TGTGCCAGCAGCCCACCGACAGGGAACGAGCAGTACTTC.